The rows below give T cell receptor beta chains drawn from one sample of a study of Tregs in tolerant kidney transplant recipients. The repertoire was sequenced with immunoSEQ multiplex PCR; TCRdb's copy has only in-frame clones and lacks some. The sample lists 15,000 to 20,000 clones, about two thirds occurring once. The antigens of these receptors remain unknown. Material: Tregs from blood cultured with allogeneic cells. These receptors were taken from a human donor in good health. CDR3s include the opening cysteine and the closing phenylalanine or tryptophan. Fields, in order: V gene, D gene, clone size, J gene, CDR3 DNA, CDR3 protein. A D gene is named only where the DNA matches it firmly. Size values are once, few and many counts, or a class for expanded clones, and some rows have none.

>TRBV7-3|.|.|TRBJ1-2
TGTGCCAGCAGCTGGGAGCTCCAATTC
CASSWELQF
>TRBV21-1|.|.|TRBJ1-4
TGTGCCAGGGGGACAGCCAGGAGGTGGACTAATGAAAAACTGTTTTTT
CARGTARRWTNEKLFF
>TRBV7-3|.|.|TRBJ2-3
TGTGCCAGCAGCTTGGAATCTAGCCGGGTTACGCAGTATTTT
CASSLESSRVTQYF
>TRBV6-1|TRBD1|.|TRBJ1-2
TGTGCCAGCAGTGAATTCGTAAGGGGGCTAGACTATGGCTACACCTTC
CASSEFVRGLDYGYTF
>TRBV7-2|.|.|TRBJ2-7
TGTGCCAGCAGCTTAGAAGTGGGCGGCGAGCAGTACTTC
CASSLEVGGEQYF
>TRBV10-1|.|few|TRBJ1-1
TGCGCCAGCAGTGAGGACGTTGGCGAGGGAATGAACACTGAAGCTTTCTTT
CASSEDVGEGMNTEAFF
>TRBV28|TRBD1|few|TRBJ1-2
TGTGCCAGCAGCATCGTAGGGGGCCCTCTCTATGGCTACACCTTC
CASSIVGGPLYGYTF
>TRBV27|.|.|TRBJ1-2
TGTGCCAGCAGTTTCAGGGGAGGCTATGGCTACACCTTC
CASSFRGGYGYTF
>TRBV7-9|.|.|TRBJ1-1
TGTGCCAGCAGCTTAGATGGGGCCAACACTGAAGCTTTCTTT
CASSLDGANTEAFF
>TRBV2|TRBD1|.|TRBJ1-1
TGTGCCAGCAGTCTACAAGGACAGGGGGCAGAAGCTTTCTTT
CASSLQGQGAEAFF
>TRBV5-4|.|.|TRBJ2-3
TGTGCCAGCAGCTTGGCCGGGGCCCAGGGACCAGATACGCAGTATTTT
CASSLAGAQGPDTQYF
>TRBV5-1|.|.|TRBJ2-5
TGCGCCAGCAGCCCTGGAGGGGTCGCCGGCCAAGAGACCCAGTACTTC
CASSPGGVAGQETQYF
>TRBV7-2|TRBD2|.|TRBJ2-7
TGTGCCAGCAACTCTAGCGGGAGCTCCTACGAGCAGTACTTC
CASNSSGSSYEQYF
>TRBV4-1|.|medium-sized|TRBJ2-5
TGCGCCAGCTCCGAGGTGGGGCTAGGTACCCAGTACTTC
CASSEVGLGTQYF
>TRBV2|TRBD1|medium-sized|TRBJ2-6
TGTGCCAGCAGAGAGGGACAGGGGGTGTCTGGGGCCAACGTCCTGACTTTC
CASREGQGVSGANVLTF
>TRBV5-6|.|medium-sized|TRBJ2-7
TGTGCCAGCAGCCCCGCGTACGGACAGCGAGCCTACGAGCAGTACTTC
CASSPAYGQRAYEQYF
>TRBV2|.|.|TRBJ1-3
TGTGCCAGCAGTGCAATCAGGGGAAACACCATATATTTT
CASSAIRGNTIYF
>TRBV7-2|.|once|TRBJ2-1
TGTGCCAGCAGCGCGGGCCGCCTTTCTGAGCAGTTCTTC
CASSAGRLSEQFF
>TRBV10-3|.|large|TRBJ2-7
TGTGCCATCAGTGAGTCCCTCCCGATACGGGGGCCGGGGGAGCAGTACTTC
CAISESLPIRGPGEQYF
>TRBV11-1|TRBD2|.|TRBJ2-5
TGTGCCAGCAGCCTACTACTAGCGGGAGTCTCGGGGGAGACCCAGTACTTC
CASSLLLAGVSGETQYF
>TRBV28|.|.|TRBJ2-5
TGTGCCAGCAGTTTAGTCCCTAGCAGGGGCCAAGAGACCCAGTACTTC
CASSLVPSRGQETQYF
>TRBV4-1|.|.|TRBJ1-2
TGCGCCAGCAGCCGAACAGGGTTAGATGGCTACACCTTC
CASSRTGLDGYTF
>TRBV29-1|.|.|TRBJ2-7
TGCAGCGTTGAGGACGGCTCCTACGAGCAGTACTTC
CSVEDGSYEQYF
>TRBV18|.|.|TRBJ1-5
TGTGCCAGCTCACCTGCCACGGGGACGCGCAATCAGCCCCAGCATTTT
CASSPATGTRNQPQHF
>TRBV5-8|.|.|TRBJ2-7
TGTGCCAGCAGGGACAGAGACTACGAGCAGTACTTC
CASRDRDYEQYF
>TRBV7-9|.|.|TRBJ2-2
TGTGCCAGCCAGTTAAAGTCCCGAGTGACCGGGGAGCTGTTTTTT
CASQLKSRVTGELFF
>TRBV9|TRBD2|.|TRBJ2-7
TGTGCCAGCAGCCCCGGACTAGCGGGAAGGTACGAGCAGTACTTC
CASSPGLAGRYEQYF
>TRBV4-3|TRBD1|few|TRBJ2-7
TGCGCCAGCAGCCACCTGACAGGGCCCTACGAGCAGTACTTC
CASSHLTGPYEQYF
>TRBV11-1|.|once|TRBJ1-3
TGTGCCAGCAGCTTTCGTTACGCAAACACCATATATTTT
CASSFRYANTIYF
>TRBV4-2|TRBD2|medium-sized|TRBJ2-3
TGTGCCAGCAGCCAAGATCCCGGGAGGCGCACAGATACGCAGTATTTT
CASSQDPGRRTDTQYF
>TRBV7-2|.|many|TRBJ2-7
TGTGCCAGCAGCATAGATGGAGCCTACGAGCAGTACTTC
CASSIDGAYEQYF
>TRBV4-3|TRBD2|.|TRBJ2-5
TGCGCCAGCAGCCAAGTCGGGGGGAGAGAGACCCAGTACTTC
CASSQVGGRETQYF
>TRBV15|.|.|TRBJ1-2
TGTGCCACCAGCAGAGATAAGGTCGGCACACGGGCCTATGGCTACACCTTC
CATSRDKVGTRAYGYTF
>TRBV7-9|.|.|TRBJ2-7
TGTGCCAGCAGTCCCCTAATATTGGACTACGAGCAGTACTTC
CASSPLILDYEQYF
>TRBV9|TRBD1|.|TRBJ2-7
TGTGCCAGCAGCGTAGCTGGGACAGGCTACGAGCAGTACTTC
CASSVAGTGYEQYF
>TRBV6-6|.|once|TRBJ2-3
TGTGCCAGCCGCGCTCTAGTGCGGGGCGCAGATACGCAGTATTTT
CASRALVRGADTQYF
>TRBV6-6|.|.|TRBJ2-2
TGTGCCAGCAGTTTCCCGGGCGGGGAGCTGTTTTTT
CASSFPGGELFF
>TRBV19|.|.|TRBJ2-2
TGTGCCAGTAGCGGGAGATGGGCCGGGGAGCTGTTTTTT
CASSGRWAGELFF
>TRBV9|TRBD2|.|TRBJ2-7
TGTGCCAGCAGCCCCCGGACTAGCGGGAGACCGGGAGAGCAGTACTTC
CASSPRTSGRPGEQYF
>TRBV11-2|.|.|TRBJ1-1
TGTGCCAGCAGCATGGCAGGGAGGAACACTGAAGCTTTCTTT
CASSMAGRNTEAFF
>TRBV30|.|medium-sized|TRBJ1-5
TGTGCCTGGAGCCACAGCCTGGGACAGCCCCAGCATTTT
CAWSHSLGQPQHF
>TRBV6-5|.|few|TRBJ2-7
TGTGCCAGCAGCCGATGGGGCGAGCAGTACTTC
CASSRWGEQYF
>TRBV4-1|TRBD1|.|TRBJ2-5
TGCGCCAGCAGCCCTGGGGACAGGGACCAAGAGACCCAGTACTTC
CASSPGDRDQETQYF
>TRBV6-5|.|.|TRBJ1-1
TGTGCCAGCAGTTCCGACGGGAACACTGAAGCTTTCTTT
CASSSDGNTEAFF
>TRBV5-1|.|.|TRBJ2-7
TGCGCCAGCAGCTTCGGGTACGAGCAGTACTTC
CASSFGYEQYF
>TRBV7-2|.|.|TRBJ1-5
TGTGCCAGCAGCTTAGTAGCGAGCAATCAGCCCCAGCATTTT
CASSLVASNQPQHF
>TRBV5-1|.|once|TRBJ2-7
TGCGCCAGCAGCCCTGGGACTAGGGGGCACGAGCAGTACTTC
CASSPGTRGHEQYF